The next 11 T cell receptor beta chains were all read from a single sample in a study of shared clonotypes between healthy human individuals. Sequencing was performed with immunoSEQ multiplex PCR; in TCRdb, only in-frame clones are kept and a portion is missing. Among approximately 2.5 million clones listed, roughly 92% were seen once. Sequenced sample: naive CD4+ T cells sorted from blood. Documented subset: CD45RA+ positively selected. These receptors were collected from a man younger than 30 in good health.

The rearrangement links TRBV11-3 to TRBJ2-2; no clear D gene. In germline, CDR1 is SGHNT, CDR2 YENEEA. V lost 5 bases and J 4 bases, leaving 11 bases between the germline ends. This CDR3 has 14 residues. The CDR3 protein is CASSASVGTGELFF. In DNA form, the CDR3 reads TGTGCCAGCAGCGCCTCTGTAGGCACCGGGGAGCTGTTTTTT. Looking up the rest from reference TRBV11-3 and TRBJ2-2 gives the full variable domain: EAGVVQSPRYKIIEKKQPVAFWCNPISGHNTLYWYLQNLGQGPELLIRYENEEAVDDSQLPKDRFSAERLKGVDSTLKIQPAELGDSAVYLCASSASVGTGELFFGEGSRLTVL.

The chain is built from TRBV27 and TRBJ1-5; 7 nucleotides line up with TRBD1. V dropped 0 bases and J dropped 5; count of bases not matched to a gene: 4. The germline gives CDR1 MNHEY, CDR2 SMNVEV (reference sequence). This CDR3 spans 15 amino acids. This CDR3 reads CASSLSTGRDQPQHF. The DNA for the CDR3 is TGTGCCAGCAGTTTATCGACAGGGAGGGATCAGCCCCAGCATTTT.

This chain joins TRBV21-1 and TRBJ1-1. TRBV21-1 is marked as a pseudogene. This CDR3 is built from 14 residues. In nucleotides, the CDR3 is TGTGCCAGCAGCAAAAAGTGGGGAGCCGATGAAGCTTTCTTT. Protein sequence: CASSKKWGADEAFF.

The chain links TRBV10-3 to TRBJ1-2; D uncertain. V was clipped by 3 bases and J by 6 bases, with 8 bases between them. The germline V gene has CDR1 ENHRY and CDR2 SYGVKD. This CDR3 is 12 amino acids long. CDR3 nucleotide sequence: TGTGCCATCAGTGAACAGTATAATGGCTACACCTTC. This sequence encodes CAISEQYNGYTF.

The chain recombines TRBV5-1 with TRBJ2-2; 9 positions agree with TRBD1. CDR1 and CDR2 (germline): SGHRS, YFSETQ. This CDR3 contains 16 residues. Trimming removed 4 bases from V and 1 base from J; junction bases left unmatched: 5. This CDR3 reads CASSLTGGLNTGELFF. The CDR3, as DNA: TGCGCCAGCAGCCTGACAGGGGGATTGAACACCGGGGAGCTGTTTTTT.

V usage is TRBV18 and J usage is TRBJ2-1; D may match TRBD1 or TRBD2 (5 bases each). Per germline, CDR1 KGHSH and CDR2 LQKENI. This CDR3 is 13 amino acids long. V lost 6 bases and J 9 bases, leaving 15 bases between the germline ends. The chain's CDR3 is CASSGDRWGEQFF. Here the CDR3 DNA reads TGTGCCAGCTCGGGGGACCGTTGGGGTGAGCAGTTCTTC.

This rearrangement joins TRBV5-6 to TRBJ2-3; D might be TRBD2 (5 bases). CDR3 length: 16 residues. CDR1 is SGHDT, CDR2 YYEEEE, per germline. V lost 0 bases and J 0 bases, leaving 11 bases between the germline ends. The DNA of the CDR3 is TGTGCCAGCAGCTTGGCTCGCGGGTGGAGCACAGATACGCAGTATTTT. Its translation: CASSLARGWSTDTQYF.

As to this clone: This same CDR3 is encoded by further DNA sequences in the sample. The V and J genes are TRBV30 and TRBJ2-7; TRBD1 agrees at 7 bases. V lost 3 bases, J lost 4 bases, and 3 bases stayed unmatched. Germline loops: CDR1 GTSNPN, CDR2 SVGIG (reference sequence). The CDR3 has 12 residues. This CDR3 is CAWRGDSYEQYF. CDR3 bases: TGTGCCTGGAGGGGGGACAGTTACGAGCAGTACTTC.

The V gene is TRBV9, the J gene TRBJ2-7, with D possibly TRBD1 on 7 matching bases. V was clipped by 0 bases and J by 7 bases, with 14 bases between them. The germline V gene encodes CDR1 SGDLS and CDR2 YYNGEE. The CDR3 is 14 amino acids. The CDR3 nucleotides read TGTGCCAGCAGCGTAGAGGCAGGGGGGCGGGAGCAGTACTTC. Amino acid sequence: CASSVEAGGREQYF.

The DNA of the CDR3 is TGCGCCAGCGCCATTTCTGAGTCCGGGGAGCTGTTTTTT. Translated, it gives CASAISESGELFF. The V gene is TRBV5-1, the J gene TRBJ2-2; no reliable D call. V lost 7 bases to trimming and J lost 6 bases, with 13 bases between them. Germline V gives CDR1 SGHRS, CDR2 YFSETQ. There are 13 residues in the CDR3.

V gene TRBV6-1 combines with J gene TRBJ1-2; the D gene is possibly TRBD1 (6 bases). The CDR3 has 14 amino acids. Germline V lookup: CDR1 MNHNS, CDR2 SASEGT. V gave up 2 bases and J gave up 8 bases, with 15 bases separating them. This CDR3 reads CASSEPGGGGGYTF. Here the CDR3 DNA reads TGTGCCAGCAGTGAACCCGGGGGCGGTGGCGGCTACACCTTC.